A selection of T cell receptor beta chains follows, all from one sample in a study of T-cell memory formation after mild COVID-19. TCRdb ran MiXCR on the 5' RACE reads and lists one entry per CDR3 protein. The sample carries 450,000 to 650,000 distinct CDR3 sequences, about 20% recorded once. The sample taken for sequencing was PBMCs or a T cell subset sorted from them (not recorded which). The source is an adult woman who had mild COVID-19 (a few samples of this study predate the infection). Cell type and time point are not known. CDR3s include the opening cysteine and the closing phenylalanine or tryptophan. D genes are given only for firm matches. Some rows mark clone size as missing; the rest say once, few, many or name a class of expanded clone.

CDR3 length: 13
V gene: TRBV18
J gene: TRBJ1-2
clone size: NA
D gene: NA
CDR3 DNA: TGTGCCAGCTCACCAGAGGAGAACTATGGCTACACCTTC
CDR3 protein: CASSPEENYGYTF

CDR3 length: 15
V gene: TRBV4-1
J gene: TRBJ2-3
clone size: NA
D gene: NA
CDR3 DNA: TGCGCCAGCAGCCAACTTAGCGTGGCCCCAGATACGCAGTATTTT
CDR3 protein: CASSQLSVAPDTQYF

CDR3 length: 13
V gene: TRBV27
J gene: TRBJ2-7
clone size: NA
D gene: NA
CDR3 DNA: TGTGCCAGCAGTTTCCTCAGGGGGGAAGAGCAGTACTTC
CDR3 protein: CASSFLRGEEQYF

CDR3 length: 13
V gene: TRBV24-1
J gene: TRBJ2-5
clone size: few
D gene: NA
CDR3 DNA: TGTGCCACCAGTGAAGGCCTCAGTATGGCCCAGTACTTC
CDR3 protein: CATSEGLSMAQYF

CDR3 length: 15
V gene: TRBV3-1
J gene: TRBJ1-2
clone size: NA
D gene: NA
CDR3 DNA: TGTGCCAGCAGCCAAGAATATGGACGGACCTATGGCTACACCTTC
CDR3 protein: CASSQEYGRTYGYTF

CDR3 length: 15
V gene: TRBV5-1
J gene: TRBJ2-1
clone size: few
D gene: NA
CDR3 DNA: TGCGCCAGCAGCTTGGGACAGAGGGGTTTCGATGAGCAGTTCTTC
CDR3 protein: CASSLGQRGFDEQFF

CDR3 length: 14
V gene: TRBV4-1
J gene: TRBJ2-3
clone size: once
D gene: NA
CDR3 DNA: TGCGCCAGCAGCCAGGCCCCGGGGCCCGATACGCAGTATTTT
CDR3 protein: CASSQAPGPDTQYF

CDR3 length: 13
V gene: TRBV7-9
J gene: TRBJ1-1
clone size: few
D gene: NA
CDR3 DNA: TGTGCCAGCAGCTTCACGGGGTTGGCTGAAGCTTTCTTT
CDR3 protein: CASSFTGLAEAFF

CDR3 length: 16
V gene: TRBV15
J gene: TRBJ2-5
clone size: few
D gene: TRBD1
CDR3 DNA: TGTGCCACCAGCAGAGAGGGACAGGGGGCTGGCGAGACCCAGTACTTC
CDR3 protein: CATSREGQGAGETQYF

CDR3 length: 13
V gene: TRBV7-9
J gene: TRBJ2-1
clone size: NA
D gene: NA
CDR3 DNA: TGTGCCAGTGGAGAAAGCTCCTACAATGAGCAGTTCTTC
CDR3 protein: CASGESSYNEQFF

CDR3 length: 18
V gene: TRBV11-2
J gene: TRBJ1-4
clone size: NA
D gene: NA
CDR3 DNA: TGTGCCAGCAGGGTATCGGGCCGTCTCCTGGGGGCTAATGAAAAACTGTTTTTT
CDR3 protein: CASRVSGRLLGANEKLFF

CDR3 length: 15
V gene: TRBV11-2
J gene: TRBJ2-7
clone size: NA
D gene: NA
CDR3 DNA: TGTGCCAGCAGCTCCGGGCCATCCGTGGTAGGCGAGCAGTACTTC
CDR3 protein: CASSSGPSVVGEQYF

CDR3 length: 15
V gene: TRBV5-1
J gene: TRBJ2-1
clone size: many
D gene: NA
CDR3 DNA: TGCGCCAGCAGCCCGACTCCCTTGCCCTACAATGAGCAGTTCTTC
CDR3 protein: CASSPTPLPYNEQFF

CDR3 length: 16
V gene: TRBV20-1
J gene: TRBJ2-3
clone size: NA
D gene: TRBD2
CDR3 DNA: TGCAGTGCTAGCCCTCGGGGACTAGCGGTCACAGATACGCAGTATTTT
CDR3 protein: CSASPRGLAVTDTQYF

CDR3 length: 13
V gene: TRBV29-1
J gene: TRBJ2-5
clone size: few
D gene: TRBD2
CDR3 DNA: TGCAGCCTGGGAGCGGGGTTACAAGAGACCCAGTACTTC
CDR3 protein: CSLGAGLQETQYF

CDR3 length: 15
V gene: TRBV7-2
J gene: TRBJ1-5
clone size: NA
D gene: NA
CDR3 DNA: TGTGCCAGCAGCTTTGGCCAAAATAGCAATCAGCCCCAGCATTTT
CDR3 protein: CASSFGQNSNQPQHF

CDR3 length: 12
V gene: TRBV7-9
J gene: TRBJ2-2
clone size: many
D gene: NA
CDR3 DNA: TGTGCCAGCAGTTTTAGCGCCGGGGAGCTGTTTTTT
CDR3 protein: CASSFSAGELFF

CDR3 length: 16
V gene: TRBV5-1
J gene: TRBJ2-3
clone size: NA
D gene: TRBD1
CDR3 DNA: TGCGCCAGCAGCTTGGAGGGGACAGTCTACACAGATACGCAGTATTTT
CDR3 protein: CASSLEGTVYTDTQYF

CDR3 length: 13
V gene: TRBV29-1
J gene: TRBJ1-1
clone size: NA
D gene: NA
CDR3 DNA: TGCAGCGTTGCAGACACCCTAAGGAATGAAGCTTTCTTT
CDR3 protein: CSVADTLRNEAFF

CDR3 length: 14
V gene: TRBV6-5
J gene: TRBJ2-3
clone size: NA
D gene: NA
CDR3 DNA: TGTGCCAGCAGGGAAGGGAGACGCACAGATACGCAGTATTTT
CDR3 protein: CASREGRRTDTQYF

CDR3 length: 13
V gene: TRBV18
J gene: TRBJ2-1
clone size: NA
D gene: TRBD1
CDR3 DNA: TGTGCCAGCTCGCAGGGGACAGGTTCGGAGCAGTTCTTC
CDR3 protein: CASSQGTGSEQFF

CDR3 length: 13
V gene: TRBV12-3/TRBV12-4
J gene: TRBJ1-1
clone size: NA
D gene: NA
CDR3 DNA: TGTGCCAGCTCACCAGGGAGGGGGACTGAAGCTTTCTTT
CDR3 protein: CASSPGRGTEAFF

CDR3 length: 13
V gene: TRBV12-3/TRBV12-4
J gene: TRBJ1-1
clone size: few
D gene: TRBD1
CDR3 DNA: TGTGCCAGCAGTCCCTTTGGGGACAGTGAAGCTTTCTTT
CDR3 protein: CASSPFGDSEAFF

CDR3 length: 16
V gene: TRBV19
J gene: TRBJ1-5
clone size: few
D gene: TRBD1
CDR3 DNA: TGTGCCAGTAGTCCGCCCCTCTGGACAGGGAGTGAGCCCCAGCATTTT
CDR3 protein: CASSPPLWTGSEPQHF

CDR3 length: 16
V gene: TRBV7-7
J gene: TRBJ2-2
clone size: NA
D gene: TRBD2
CDR3 DNA: TGTGCCAGCAGCTTAGAGCGGGGGGCTTACACCGGGGAGCTGTTTTTT
CDR3 protein: CASSLERGAYTGELFF

CDR3 length: 14
V gene: TRBV7-6
J gene: TRBJ2-7
clone size: NA
D gene: NA
CDR3 DNA: TGTGCCAGCAGCTTAGAAAAGGGACGCAACGAGCAGTACTTC
CDR3 protein: CASSLEKGRNEQYF

CDR3 length: 13
V gene: TRBV24-1
J gene: TRBJ1-2
clone size: NA
D gene: NA
CDR3 DNA: TGTGCCACCAGCGCCGAAAATATGTGGGGCTACACCTTC
CDR3 protein: CATSAENMWGYTF

CDR3 length: 14
V gene: TRBV15
J gene: TRBJ2-3
clone size: few
D gene: NA
CDR3 DNA: TGTGCCACCAGCAGAGAAATTCTGCCAGATACGCAGTATTTT
CDR3 protein: CATSREILPDTQYF

CDR3 length: 16
V gene: TRBV4-1
J gene: TRBJ2-7
clone size: few
D gene: TRBD2
CDR3 DNA: TGCGCCAGCAGCCAAGAGAGACTAGCGGGGATCTACGAGCAGTACTTC
CDR3 protein: CASSQERLAGIYEQYF

CDR3 length: 14
V gene: TRBV27
J gene: TRBJ2-1
clone size: NA
D gene: NA
CDR3 DNA: TGTGCCAGCAGACGGCAGGGGGGATCAGGGGAGCAGTTCTTC
CDR3 protein: CASRRQGGSGEQFF

CDR3 length: 15
V gene: TRBV6-6
J gene: TRBJ2-2
clone size: few
D gene: NA
CDR3 DNA: TGTGCCAGCAGTTACTTCCTACAGGGACCCGGGGAGCTGTTTTTT
CDR3 protein: CASSYFLQGPGELFF

CDR3 length: 14
V gene: TRBV20-1
J gene: TRBJ2-3
clone size: many
D gene: NA
CDR3 DNA: TGCAGTGCCTCGACTTCGTCGTCCTCAGATACGCAGTATTTT
CDR3 protein: CSASTSSSSDTQYF

CDR3 length: 17
V gene: TRBV7-2
J gene: TRBJ2-2
clone size: NA
D gene: TRBD2
CDR3 DNA: TGTGCCACCCCCGAGGGGGTTAGCGGGGTCCACACCGGGGAGCTGTTTTTT
CDR3 protein: CATPEGVSGVHTGELFF

CDR3 length: 17
V gene: TRBV20-1
J gene: TRBJ1-6
clone size: NA
D gene: TRBD1
CDR3 DNA: TGCAGTGCTTCCCACCTGTTAGTGGACAGGGTTGTTTCACCCCTCCACTTT
CDR3 protein: CSASHLLVDRVVSPLHF

CDR3 length: 16
V gene: TRBV7-2
J gene: TRBJ1-2
clone size: NA
D gene: TRBD1
CDR3 DNA: TGTGCCAGCAGCCCTACCGGGACAGGGTCCCTCTATGGCTACACCTTC
CDR3 protein: CASSPTGTGSLYGYTF

CDR3 length: 16
V gene: TRBV7-6
J gene: TRBJ2-1
clone size: few
D gene: NA
CDR3 DNA: TGTGCCAGCAGCTTAGCGCGCACGGAGAATGACAATGAGCAGTTCTTC
CDR3 protein: CASSLARTENDNEQFF

CDR3 length: 12
V gene: TRBV6-5
J gene: TRBJ2-3
clone size: NA
D gene: NA
CDR3 DNA: TGTGCCAGCAGTTCTGTGCGGGATACGCAGTATTTT
CDR3 protein: CASSSVRDTQYF

CDR3 length: 17
V gene: TRBV7-2
J gene: TRBJ2-2
clone size: few
D gene: NA
CDR3 DNA: TGTGCCAGCAGCTTATCGCACGGGAGTCAGGGCACCGGGGAGCTGTTTTTT
CDR3 protein: CASSLSHGSQGTGELFF

CDR3 length: 17
V gene: TRBV19
J gene: TRBJ1-5
clone size: NA
D gene: NA
CDR3 DNA: TGTGCCAGTAGTGAGGGGGTCGGGAAGGGTAGCAATCAGCCCCAGCATTTT
CDR3 protein: CASSEGVGKGSNQPQHF

CDR3 length: 16
V gene: TRBV6-2/TRBV6-3
J gene: TRBJ2-3
clone size: NA
D gene: TRBD2
CDR3 DNA: TGTGCCAGCAGTTCCTATAGCGGGAGAAACACAGATACGCAGTATTTT
CDR3 protein: CASSSYSGRNTDTQYF

CDR3 length: 14
V gene: TRBV7-9
J gene: TRBJ1-4
clone size: few
D gene: TRBD1
CDR3 DNA: TGTGCCAGCAGCGTGACAGGGGCTAATGAAAAACTGTTTTTT
CDR3 protein: CASSVTGANEKLFF